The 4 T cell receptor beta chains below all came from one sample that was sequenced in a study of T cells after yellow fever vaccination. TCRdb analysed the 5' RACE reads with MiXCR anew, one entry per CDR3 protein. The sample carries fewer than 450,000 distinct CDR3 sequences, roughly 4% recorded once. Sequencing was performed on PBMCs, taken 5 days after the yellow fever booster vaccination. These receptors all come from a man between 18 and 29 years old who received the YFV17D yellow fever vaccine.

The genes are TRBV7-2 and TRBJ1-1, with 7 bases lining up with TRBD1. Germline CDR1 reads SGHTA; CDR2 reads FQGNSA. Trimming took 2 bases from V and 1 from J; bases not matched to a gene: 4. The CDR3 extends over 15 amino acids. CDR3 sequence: CASSLMTGSNTEAFF. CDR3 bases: TGTGCCAGCAGCTTAATGACAGGGTCGAACACTGAAGCTTTCTTT. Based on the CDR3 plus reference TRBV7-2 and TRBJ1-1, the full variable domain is GAGVSQSPSNKVTEKGKDVELRCDPISGHTALYWYRQSLGQGLEFLIYFQGNSAPDKSGLPSDRFSAERTGGSVSTLTIQRTQQEDSAVYLCASSLMTGSNTEAFFGQGTRLTVV.

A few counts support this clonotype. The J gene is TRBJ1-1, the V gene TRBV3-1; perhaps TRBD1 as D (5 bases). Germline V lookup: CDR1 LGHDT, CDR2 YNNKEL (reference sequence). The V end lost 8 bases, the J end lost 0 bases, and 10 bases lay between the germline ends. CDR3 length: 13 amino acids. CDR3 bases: TGTGCCAGCGCCAGACAGTTGAACACTGAAGCTTTCTTT. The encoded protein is CASARQLNTEAFF.

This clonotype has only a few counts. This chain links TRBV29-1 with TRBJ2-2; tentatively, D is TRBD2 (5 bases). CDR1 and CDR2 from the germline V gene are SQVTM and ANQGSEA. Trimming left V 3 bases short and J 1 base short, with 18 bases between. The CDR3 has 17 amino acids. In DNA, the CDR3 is TGCAGCGTTGAGGACTCATGGGGTGAGGGGAACACCGGGGAGCTGTTTTTT. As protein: CSVEDSWGEGNTGELFF.

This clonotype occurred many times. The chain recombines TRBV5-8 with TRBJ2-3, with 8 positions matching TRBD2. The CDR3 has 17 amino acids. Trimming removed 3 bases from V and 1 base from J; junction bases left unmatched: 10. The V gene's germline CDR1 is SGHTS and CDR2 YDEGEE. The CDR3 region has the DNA TGTGCCAGCAGCTCCTCGGGAGGGCCCGAACGCACAGATACGCAGTATTTT. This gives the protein CASSSSGGPERTDTQYF.